These 9 T cell receptor beta chains were all obtained from the same sample, sequenced in a study of spatial heterogeneity in lung cancer. The time point denotes: sample taken at primary tumor resection. TCRdb called the 5' RACE reads again in MiXCR, with one record for every CDR3 protein. The repertoire holds under 2,500 distinct CDR3 sequences, with around 13% as singletons. Sequences were derived from normal lung tissue next to the tumor, sampled at surgery. These receptors all stem from a female donor with early-stage non-small cell lung cancer.

By its share, this clonotype is medium-sized. This rearrangement joins TRBV6-5 to TRBJ2-7; 9 bases agree with TRBD1. Germline V lookup: CDR1 MNHEY, CDR2 SVGAGI. Trimming at V came to 6 bases and at J to 2 bases, leaving 8 bases not matched to a gene. The CDR3 covers 15 residues. DNA for the CDR3: TGTGCCAGCAGAGAGTCCGGGACAGGGCCCTACGAGCAGTACTTC. It specifies CASRESGTGPYEQYF.

The chain uses TRBV5-1 and TRBJ2-7, with no clear D. The CDR3 is made up of 13 amino acids. CDR1 is SGHRS, CDR2 YFSETQ, per germline. Trimming stripped 2 bases from V and 3 bases from J, with 9 bases between. The CDR3 DNA is TGCGCCAGCAGCTTCGGACCCCGCTACGAGCAGTACTTC. Protein product: CASSFGPRYEQYF.

By share of the sample, this clonotype is medium-sized. This sequence joins TRBV7-2 and TRBJ2-2; no definite D call. The germline gives CDR1 SGHTA, CDR2 FQGNSA. The V end lost 2 bases, the J end lost 3 bases, and 16 bases lay between the germline ends. This CDR3 has 17 amino acids. CDR3 DNA: TGTGCCAGCAGCTTATATGTGGGCAGCAGCTACACCGGGGAGCTGTTTTTT. Protein sequence: CASSLYVGSSYTGELFF.

By share, this clonotype counts as medium-sized (0.01 to 0.1%). The chain couples TRBV7-2 to TRBJ2-5; weak D call: TRBD2 (5 bases). V lost 1 base and J 5 bases, leaving 8 bases between the germline ends. Looked up from germline, CDR1 is SGHTA and CDR2 is FQGNSA. The CDR3 spans 13 residues. The CDR3 nucleotides read TGTGCCAGCAGCTTAGGCGGGTCCGAGACCCAGTACTTC. Translation: CASSLGGSETQYF.

This clonotype is labeled medium-sized. The V gene is TRBV5-1, the J gene TRBJ2-7; tentatively, D is TRBD2 (6 bases). The V gene lost 2 bases and the J gene lost 1 base, with 13 bases spanning the gap. Germline assignment: CDR1 SGHRS and CDR2 YFSETQ. This CDR3 is built from 15 residues. For the CDR3, the DNA is TGCGCCAGCAGCTTTGCTGCGGGACCATCCTACGAGCAGTACTTC. Residues: CASSFAAGPSYEQYF.

This clonotype was found many times. The chain recombines TRBV5-1 with TRBJ2-3; D might be TRBD1 (6 bases). This CDR3 contains 13 residues. V lost 5 bases, J lost 4 bases, and 11 bases lay in between. The germline V gene encodes CDR1 SGHRS and CDR2 YFSETQ. Here the CDR3 reads CASSRQVADTQYF. CDR3 in DNA: TGCGCCAGCAGTCGACAGGTTGCAGATACGCAGTATTTT. The whole variable domain, remainder taken from reference TRBV5-1 and TRBJ2-3, is KAGVTQTPRYLIKTRGQQVTLSCSPISGHRSVSWYQQTPGQGLQFLFEYFSETQRNKGNFPGRFSGRQFSNSRSEMNVSTLELGDSALYLCASSRQVADTQYFGPGTRLTVL.

This clonotype is labeled medium-sized. V gene TRBV7-8 combines with J gene TRBJ2-3, with D perhaps matching TRBD2 (6 bases). There are 17 residues in the CDR3. The germline V and J ends were trimmed by 1 base and 1 base, with 15 bases remaining between them. Germline V gene sequence: CDR1 SGHVS, CDR2 FQNEAQ. This CDR3 is CASSLEMRAGRTDTQYF. For the CDR3, the DNA is TGTGCCAGCAGCTTAGAGATGCGGGCGGGGCGCACAGATACGCAGTATTTT.

The chain has TRBV6-2 or TRBV6-3 and TRBJ2-4; D is possibly TRBD2 (6 bases). The V end was cut by 6 bases, the J end by 4 bases, with 10 bases between. The V gene's germline CDR1 is MNHEY and CDR2 SVGEGT. The CDR3 is 13 residues long. Here the CDR3 reads CASRAEGKNIQYF. The CDR3, as DNA: TGTGCCAGCAGGGCGGAGGGAAAAAACATTCAGTACTTC.

By sample fraction, this clonotype is medium-sized (0.01 to 0.1%). This chain uses TRBV13 with TRBJ2-1; TRBD2 matches 8 bases. This CDR3 region has 15 residues. Germline lookup yields CDR1 PRHDT and CDR2 FYEKMQ (reference sequence). V lost 2 bases, J lost 2 bases, and 2 bases stayed unmatched. CDR3 amino acids: CASSLYSGTYNEQFF. The CDR3 DNA reads as TGTGCCAGCAGCTTATATAGCGGGACCTACAATGAGCAGTTCTTC.